This T cell receptor (beta chain) appears in the sequencing data of a study of CD8 T cells in ankylosing spondylitis. Study-wide findings and caveats: Reports of some motif variants in reactive arthritis synovial fluid and blood predate this one. According to the report, clones linked to the disease were significantly enriched in matched synovial fluid samples taken from ankylosing spondylitis patients. Disease-linked clones bore a CD8+ phenotype, appearing relatively rarely in peripheral blood. Blood from ankylosing spondylitis patients appeared to carry a characteristic roughly eight-variant TCR beta motif.

The CDR3 totals 12 residues. The V and J ends lost 2 bases and 5 bases respectively, with 4 bases between them. Germline CDR1 MNHEY, CDR2 SVGAGI. This clonotype was seen a few times. Its antigen remains unidentified. Via MiXCR, TCRdb re-called the 5' RACE reads, giving one row per CDR3 protein. The table records 100,000 to 150,000 distinct CDR3 sequences, roughly a sixth of them present only once. The TCR sequence derives from a male donor with ankylosing spondylitis. The V call is TRBV6-5, the J call TRBJ2-1, with no clear D. Sequencing used blood, either unsorted or a sorted T cell fraction (not recorded which). The CDR3 is CASSYNDNEQFF. CDR3 DNA: TGTGCCAGCAGTTACAACGACAATGAGCAGTTCTTC.